This TCR beta chain was documented in a study of blood T cell repertoires in COVID-19. Overall study context: Both acute and convalescent COVID-19 samples were obtained from the United States, Italy and Spain. The analysed material was cDNA or gDNA that came from T cells, B-cell-depleted T cells, or PBMCs.

Germline V gene data show CDR1 as LGHNA and CDR2 as YSLEER. The CDR3 consists of 15 residues. Trimming took off 0 bases at V and 2 bases at J, with 8 bases between the two ends. In the original processing: Reference gene primers were amplified, and this amplification served to estimate nucleated cell counts. The data were produced by immunoSEQ multiplex PCR, yet TCRdb's version contains in-frame clones alone and is incomplete. The DNA was the basis for D and trimming; V, J and clone size are from that table. The sample lists some 300,000 clones; 88% were seen once. The sequence was obtained from a woman in her twenties or thirties who had recovered from COVID-19. The sequenced material came from peripheral blood. J is TRBJ1-5 and V is TRBV4-3; D gene uncertain. The CDR3 is CASSQDKQRNQPQHF. The DNA of the CDR3 is TGCGCCAGCAGCCAAGATAAACAGCGCAATCAGCCCCAGCATTTT.